The rows below give T cell receptor beta chains drawn from one sample of a study of cytotoxic CD8 clonotypes in ibrutinib-treated CLL. Measured with immunoSEQ multiplex PCR; TCRdb has only the in-frame clones, and not every one. The data contain under 300,000 clones, 70% of them seen just once; the ten biggest clones take up 15% to 19%. The input for sequencing was PBMCs, taken after 24 months of ibrutinib treatment. Receptor source: a human donor with chronic lymphocytic leukemia. CDR3s include the opening cysteine and the closing phenylalanine or tryptophan. D genes are given only for firm matches. Some rows have no size entry. The others give once, few or many, or a class for an expanded clone.

CDR3nt	CDR3aa	v_gene	j_gene	d_gene	abundance
TGCAGCGTTGAGCGCAGGGACTATGAGCAGTTCTTC	CSVERRDYEQFF	TRBV29-1	TRBJ2-1	.	.
TGTGCCAGCAGCTTGCCTACGGATGATGGCTACACCTTC	CASSLPTDDGYTF	TRBV5-8	TRBJ1-2	.	.
TGTGCCAGCAGCCAAGTTCCAGGGTCGAACACTGAAGCTTTCTTT	CASSQVPGSNTEAFF	TRBV14	TRBJ1-1	.	.
TGTGCCACCAGCATCACTCCCTCCTACAATGAGCAGTTCTTC	CATSITPSYNEQFF	TRBV15	TRBJ2-1	.	.
TGTGCCAGCACGGCGGGGGGCCTCTCCTACGAGCAGTACTTC	CASTAGGLSYEQYF	TRBV25-1	TRBJ2-7	TRBD2	.
TGCGCCAGCAGCTTGCGTATAGGCGGGACCGGGGAGCTGTTTTTT	CASSLRIGGTGELFF	TRBV5-1	TRBJ2-2	.	.
TGTGCCAGCAGTCTGGTGGGGACAGGGGAGAGATACTATGGCTACACCTTC	CASSLVGTGERYYGYTF	TRBV27	TRBJ1-2	TRBD1	.
TGTGCCAGCAGGTCATCGGGGGAGCAGTACTTC	CASRSSGEQYF	TRBV9	TRBJ2-7	.	.
TGTGCCACTGCGCGGAGCGGGCCAGAGACCCAGTACTTC	CATARSGPETQYF	TRBV11-2	TRBJ2-5	.	.
TGTGCCAGCTCACCACCGACATTGGGGACAGGGGTTACTGAGCAGTTCTTC	CASSPPTLGTGVTEQFF	TRBV18	TRBJ2-1	TRBD1	once
TGTGCCAGCAGTTTATCAGGGAACGGCGCGGGCGAGCAGTACTTC	CASSLSGNGAGEQYF	TRBV27	TRBJ2-7	.	.